Sequencing of this T cell receptor (beta chain) was carried out in a study of T cell changes during pregnancy in multiple sclerosis. The table came from immunoSEQ multiplex PCR; TCRdb's copy has only in-frame clones and leaves some out. The table records around 21,000 clones, around 89% of them present only once. V lost 4 bases, J lost 8 bases, and 15 bases lay in between. The CDR3 spans 13 residues. CDR1 is SGDLS, CDR2 YYNGEE, per germline. The specimen was CD8+ T cells from peripheral blood mononuclear cells, collected in the third trimester of pregnancy. This sequence was found in a female donor in good health, enrolled as a control in a pregnancy study. V usage is TRBV9 and J usage is TRBJ1-1, with TRBD1 as a possible D gene (5 bases). CDR3 nucleotides: TGTGCCAGCAGCCCTTCTCGCGGGACCGAAGCTTTCTTT. Its translation is CASSPSRGTEAFF.